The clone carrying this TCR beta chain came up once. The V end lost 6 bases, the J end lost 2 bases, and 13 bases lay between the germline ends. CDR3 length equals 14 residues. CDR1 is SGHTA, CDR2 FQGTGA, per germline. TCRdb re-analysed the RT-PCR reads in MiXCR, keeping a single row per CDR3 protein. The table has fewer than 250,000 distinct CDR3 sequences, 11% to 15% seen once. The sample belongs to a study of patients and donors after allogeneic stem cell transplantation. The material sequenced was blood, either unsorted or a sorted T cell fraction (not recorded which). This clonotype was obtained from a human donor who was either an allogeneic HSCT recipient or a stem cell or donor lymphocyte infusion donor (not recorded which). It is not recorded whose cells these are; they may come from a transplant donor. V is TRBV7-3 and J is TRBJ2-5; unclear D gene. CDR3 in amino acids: CASSHDGVQETQYF. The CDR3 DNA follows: TGTGCCAGCAGTCACGACGGCGTTCAAGAGACCCAGTACTTC.